The next 6 T cell receptor beta chains were all read from a single sample in a study of CD8 T cells in ankylosing spondylitis. These TCRs' antigens remain unknown. General study findings and limits: Within ankylosing spondylitis blood, a TCR beta motif made up of seven to nine highly homologous variants appeared to be characteristic.

One entry per CDR3 protein results from TCRdb running MiXCR on the 5' RACE reads. The sample has approximately 540,000 distinct CDR3 sequences, about an eighth seen once. The sequenced sample consisted of blood, either unsorted or a sorted T cell fraction (not recorded which). These receptors were taken from a male donor with ankylosing spondylitis.

This clonotype was counted at least ten times. The chain joins TRBV5-6 to TRBJ2-7; 7 bases fit TRBD1. Trimming cost V 3 bases and J 7 bases; bases outside gene matches: 16. Germline loops: CDR1 SGHDT, CDR2 YYEEEE. CDR3 length: 16 amino acids. CDR3 nucleotide sequence: TGTGCCAGCAGCTCCGTGCCGACAGGGCGGCCTATAGAGCAGTACTTC. It specifies CASSSVPTGRPIEQYF.

The chain combines TRBV7-2 with TRBJ2-5; TRBD1 aligns across 10 bases. The CDR3 is 15 residues long. V was pared by 4 bases and J by 9 bases, with 11 bases of the junction left unmatched. Germline V gene sequence: CDR1 SGHTA, CDR2 FQGNSA. DNA for the CDR3: TGTGCCAGCAGCTCGCGGACAGGGGGGCAAAGGGCCCAGTACTTC. It codes for CASSSRTGGQRAQYF.

This clonotype has a handful of counts. This chain connects TRBV18 to TRBJ2-2, with 7 bases aligning to TRBD2. V trimming: 4 bases; J trimming: 4 bases; junction bases outside the gene matches: 6. Germline assignment: CDR1 KGHSH and CDR2 LQKENI. This CDR3 is 15 amino acids long. In nucleotides, the CDR3 is TGTGCCAGCTCACGAAGCAGGGAGGGCACCGGGGAGCTGTTTTTT. This encodes CASSRSREGTGELFF.

This clonotype has only a few counts. The genes are TRBV24-1 and TRBJ2-1; 11 bases fit TRBD2. Germline trimming cut 0 bases from V and 6 bases from J; bases unmatched to any gene: 0. This CDR3 comprises 15 residues. Germline values: CDR1 KGHDR, CDR2 SFDVKD. In DNA form, the CDR3 reads TGTGCCACCAGTGATTTGGGGACTAGCGGCAATGAGCAGTTCTTC. This encodes CATSDLGTSGNEQFF.

This clonotype was seen a handful of times. The V and J genes are TRBV7-2 and TRBJ2-1; possible D gene TRBD2, 7 bases. The length of the CDR3 is 17 residues. Germline V lookup: CDR1 SGHTA, CDR2 FQGNSA. The V end was cut by 1 base, the J end by 6 bases, with 19 bases between. The CDR3: CASSLGLARGRGNEQFF. CDR3 in DNA: TGTGCCAGCAGCTTAGGACTAGCAAGGGGGAGGGGCAATGAGCAGTTCTTC. The entire variable domain, with the rest obtained from reference TRBV7-2 and TRBJ2-1, is as follows: GAGVSQSPSNKVTEKGKDVELRCDPISGHTALYWYRQSLGQGLEFLIYFQGNSAPDKSGLPSDRFSAERTGGSVSTLTIQRTQQEDSAVYLCASSLGLARGRGNEQFFGPGTRLTVL.

This clonotype was counted a few times. One junction end does not reproduce the germline sequence, and a read error may be involved. J is TRBJ1-4 and V is TRBV20-1, with TRBD1 matching 7 bases. The CDR3 contains 16 residues. Germline assignment: CDR1 DFQATT and CDR2 SNEGSKA (reference sequence). The DNA of the CDR3 is TGCAGTGCTAGCACTCTACAACAGGGGAGGAATGGAAAACTGTTTTTT. This sequence encodes CSASTLQQGRNGKLFF.